The rows below give T cell receptor beta chains drawn from one sample of a study of prognosis after radiotherapy for stage I lung cancer. TCRdb passed the multiplex PCR reads through MiXCR, listing each CDR3 protein once. Of over 50,000 distinct CDR3 sequences in the sample, approximately 30% are singletons; the top ten hold 9.2%. The sequences come from PBMCs, collected before or after stereotactic body radiation therapy (not recorded which). The receptors come from a donor aged 50 or older with non-small cell lung cancer. Both conserved end residues are part of each CDR3. The order of the fields is J gene, clone size, V gene, D gene, CDR3 DNA, CDR3 protein. D genes are given only for firm matches. Clone size, where shown, is once, few, many, or a class for clones that have expanded.

TRBJ2-7	many	TRBV27	.	TGTGCCAGCAGTCCACGGGCAAACTCCTACGAGCAGTACTTC	CASSPRANSYEQYF
TRBJ1-6	many	TRBV12-3/TRBV12-4	TRBD1	TGTGCCAGCAGAGGCCGGGACAGGGGGCGTACCTATAATTCACCCCTCCACTTT	CASRGRDRGRTYNSPLHF
TRBJ2-7	many	TRBV7-2	TRBD2	TGTGCCAGCAGCCTGACCGGGACTAGGGCTTACTCCTACGAGCAGTACTTC	CASSLTGTRAYSYEQYF
TRBJ2-1	many	TRBV5-1	TRBD2	TGCGCCAGCAGCTTCACTAGCGGGAGTGGGGAGCAGTTCTTC	CASSFTSGSGEQFF
TRBJ2-2	.	TRBV7-2	.	TGTGCCAGCAGCTCTAGGCAGGTCGGGGAGCTGTTTTTT	CASSSRQVGELFF
TRBJ2-3	few	TRBV5-4	.	TGTGCCAGCAGCTTGGGCGTCGCAGATACGCAGTATTTT	CASSLGVADTQYF
TRBJ1-5	many	TRBV5-5	.	TGTGCCAGCAGCTTAGTAGGAGGGAGCGGGCAGCCCCAGCATTTT	CASSLVGGSGQPQHF
TRBJ1-2	.	TRBV7-9	.	TGTGCCAGCATCTTAGCTGGCGGACAGTGGGCCGGCTATGGCTACACCTTC	CASILAGGQWAGYGYTF
TRBJ2-3	.	TRBV12-3/TRBV12-4	TRBD1	TGTGCCAGCAGTTTAGAAAGGACAGGGGGCGGGGATACGCTGTATTTT	CASSLERTGGGDTLYF
TRBJ2-7	many	TRBV6-1	TRBD1	TGTGCCAGCAGCCCGACAGGGGGCCGGTACGAGCAGTACTTC	CASSPTGGRYEQYF
TRBJ2-3	.	TRBV5-1	.	TGCGCCAGCAGCGCGTCCTCACTCCCAGACCCTATTACGCAGTATTTT	CASSASSLPDPITQYF
TRBJ2-1	.	TRBV11-2	.	TGTGCCAGCAGTCACCTCCGTCGCAGGGCCGACAATGAGCAGTTCTTC	CASSHLRRRADNEQFF
TRBJ2-3	many	TRBV7-2	TRBD2	TGTGCCACCCACCCCGGGGGGTATAGCACAGATACGCAGTATTTT	CATHPGGYSTDTQYF
TRBJ1-2	many	TRBV7-2	TRBD1	TGTGCCAGCAGCTGGCGTCACAGGGGAAACTATGGCTACACCTTC	CASSWRHRGNYGYTF
TRBJ2-2	many	TRBV5-6	TRBD2	TGTGCCAGCAGCTTGGTAGGGACTAGCGTAACCGGGGAGCTGTTTTTT	CASSLVGTSVTGELFF
TRBJ1-2	many	TRBV18	.	TGTGCCAGCTCATTTGGAGCCTACGGCTATGGCTACACCTTC	CASSFGAYGYGYTF
TRBJ2-4	once	TRBV28	.	TGTGCCAGCAGCCAAACACGGATGAAAAACATTCAGTACTTC	CASSQTRMKNIQYF
TRBJ1-2	many	TRBV19	.	TGTGCCAGTAGCGATAGAGTAAACTATGGCTACACCTTC	CASSDRVNYGYTF
TRBJ2-7	many	TRBV7-8	TRBD2	TGTGCCAGCAGCTTAGAGAGGGCTAGCGGGAGGGCGGGTGAGCAGTACTTC	CASSLERASGRAGEQYF
TRBJ2-7	many	TRBV5-4	TRBD2	TGTGCCACCAAGACTAGCGGGAGGTCCTACGAGCAGTACTTC	CATKTSGRSYEQYF
TRBJ1-1	.	TRBV2	TRBD1	TGTGCCAGCAGTGACTGGGACAGGAACACTGAAGCTTTCTTT	CASSDWDRNTEAFF
TRBJ2-7	many	TRBV14	.	TGTGCCAGCAGCCAAGGTTTTAGGCTTCTCGAGCAGTACTTC	CASSQGFRLLEQYF
TRBJ1-4	many	TRBV27	.	TGTGCCAGCAGTTTAGGTGTGGACGCTAATGAAAAACTGTTTTTT	CASSLGVDANEKLFF
TRBJ1-5	many	TRBV30	.	TGTGCCTTTCCCCGGGGGCCGGATCTGGGTCAGCCCCAGCATTTT	CAFPRGPDLGQPQHF
TRBJ1-5	.	TRBV11-2	.	TGTGCCAGCAGCTTGCCCGGGAATCAGCCCCAGCATTTT	CASSLPGNQPQHF
TRBJ2-5	many	TRBV12-3/TRBV12-4	TRBD1	TGTGCCAGCAGGACAGGGGCTGGCGAGACCCAGTACTTC	CASRTGAGETQYF
TRBJ1-1	.	TRBV6-1	.	TGTGCCAGCACCGGTGGTGAACGGTGGAACACTGAAGCTTTCTTT	CASTGGERWNTEAFF
TRBJ1-2	many	TRBV14	.	TGTGCCAGCAGCCAAGGTGCTGGGGTGAAGCGCTACACCTTC	CASSQGAGVKRYTF
TRBJ2-2	.	TRBV11-2	.	TGTGCCAGCAGCTTGGACAGCGGGGAGCTGTTTTTT	CASSLDSGELFF
TRBJ2-1	once	TRBV24-1	TRBD2	TGTGCCACCAGGAGCGGGACTAGATACAATGAGCAGTTCTTC	CATRSGTRYNEQFF
TRBJ2-1	many	TRBV11-3	TRBD2	TGTGCCAGCAGCTTAGGACCCTCGAGCGGGAGACCTAGTTCCAATGAGCAGTTCTTC	CASSLGPSSGRPSSNEQFF
TRBJ1-4	many	TRBV7-8	.	TGTGCCAGCAGCCCCGACAGTAATGAAAAACTGTTTTTT	CASSPDSNEKLFF
TRBJ1-6	once	TRBV6-1	.	TGTGCCAGCAGTCCTTACCTGCAGAGCTACTATAATTCACCCCTCCACTTT	CASSPYLQSYYNSPLHF
TRBJ1-1	.	TRBV12-3/TRBV12-4	.	TGTGCCAGCAGTCAAAGGGTGAACACTGAAGCTTTCTTT	CASSQRVNTEAFF
TRBJ2-7	many	TRBV7-9	.	TGTGCCAGCAGCTCCGGGATCGCCGCCTACGAGCAGTACTTC	CASSSGIAAYEQYF
TRBJ2-1	many	TRBV5-1	.	TGCGCCAGCAGCACCAACACAGGTCTCCGAGGGAATGAGCAGTTCTTC	CASSTNTGLRGNEQFF
TRBJ2-7	many	TRBV20-1	.	TGCAGTGCCTCCGCAGCGGAGAAGTACGAGCAGTACTTC	CSASAAEKYEQYF
TRBJ2-1	.	TRBV7-6	TRBD2	TGTGCCAGCAGCTTAGGGGCTAGCGGGCCCACGTTTGAGCAGTTCTTC	CASSLGASGPTFEQFF
TRBJ2-5	many	TRBV6-2/TRBV6-3	TRBD1	TGTGCCAGCAGTTACTCCCTGACAGGGGAGGTAGAGACCCAGTACTTC	CASSYSLTGEVETQYF